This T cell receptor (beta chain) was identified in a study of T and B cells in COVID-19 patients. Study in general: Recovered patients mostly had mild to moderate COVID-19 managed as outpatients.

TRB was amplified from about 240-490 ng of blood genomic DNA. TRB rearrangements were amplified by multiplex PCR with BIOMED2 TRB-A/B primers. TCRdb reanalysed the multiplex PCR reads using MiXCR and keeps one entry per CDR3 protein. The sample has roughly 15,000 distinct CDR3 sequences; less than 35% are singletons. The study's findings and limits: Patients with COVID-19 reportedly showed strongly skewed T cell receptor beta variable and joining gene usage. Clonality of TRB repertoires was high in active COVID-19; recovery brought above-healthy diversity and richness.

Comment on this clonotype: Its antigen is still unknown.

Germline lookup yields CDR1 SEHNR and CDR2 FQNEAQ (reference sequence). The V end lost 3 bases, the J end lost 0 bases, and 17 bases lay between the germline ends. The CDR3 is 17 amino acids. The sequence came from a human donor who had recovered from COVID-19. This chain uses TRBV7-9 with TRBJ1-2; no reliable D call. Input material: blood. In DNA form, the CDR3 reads TGTGCCAGCAGCTTGAGCCCCCCCGCCGGGTCTAACTATGGCTACACCTTC. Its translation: CASSLSPPAGSNYGYTF.